The sequence of this T cell receptor beta chain was determined in a study of shared clonotypes between healthy human individuals. Study-level background: There were three CD4 naive, three CD4 memory, two CD8 naive and one CD8 memory plates per donor. The study, taken as a whole, reports: Deeper or shallower sequencing was expected to change how clonotypes are shared among donors.

The naive CD8 population came from CD45RO-negative cells selected for CCR7, without terminally differentiated effector memory CD45RA+ cells. Trimming removed 0 bases from V and 5 bases from J, with 13 bases in between. The length of the CDR3 is 15 residues. Germline CDR1 and CDR2: MNHEY and SMNVEV (reference sequence). Note on this clone: Its antigen is currently unknown.

An assay was performed, and its level was deep. Sequencing was performed with immunoSEQ multiplex PCR; in TCRdb, only in-frame clones are kept and a portion is missing. The sample yields some 2 million clones, approximately 94% seen once. The sample consisted of naive CD8+ T cells sorted from blood. The chain carries TRBV27 and TRBJ1-2; tentatively, D is TRBD1 (5 bases). This receptor was obtained from a man younger than 30 in good health. CDR3 sequence reads: CASSLSWDGSYGYTF. CDR3 DNA sequence: TGTGCCAGCAGTTTATCATGGGACGGATCTTATGGCTACACCTTC.